The subject of this entry is one TCR beta chain. The data originate from a study of blood T cell repertoires in COVID-19. The V gene's germline CDR1 is KGHSH and CDR2 LQKENI. Trimming took off 0 bases at V and 4 bases at J, with 12 bases between the two ends. This CDR3 contains 16 residues. Two negative PCRs, clearance, or symptom resolution characterized the recovered Cohort 3 donors. Per the study methods: The authors estimated nucleated cell counts from reference gene primer amplification. The repertoire was sequenced with immunoSEQ multiplex PCR; TCRdb's copy has only in-frame clones and lacks some. The DNA gave D and trimming, while V, J and clone size come from that table. Among fewer than 350,000 clones, 89% were seen once, and the ten largest hold around 4.8%.

The sequencing sample was made of PBMCs or T cells enriched from blood (not recorded which). V usage is TRBV18 and J usage is TRBJ2-2, with D maybe TRBD2 (5 bases). The sequence was obtained from a man in his 60s who had recovered from COVID-19. The CDR3 here is CASSPPWVAGTGELFF. The CDR3 DNA sequence: TGTGCCAGCTCACCACCATGGGTTGCGGGCACCGGGGAGCTGTTTTTT.